The rows below give T cell receptor beta chains drawn from one sample of a study of post-analysis software for immune sequencing data. TCRdb reprocessed the PCR reads with MiXCR, giving one entry per CDR3 protein. Of about 540,000 distinct CDR3 sequences listed, around 36% are singletons. Specimen: blood. These TCRs come from a girl aged 2-17 years with multiple sclerosis. Both conserved end residues are trimmed from each CDR3.

TRBV10-2,ASSDPGGRNEQF
TRBV29-1,SVEFGGSQDTQY
TRBV3-1,ATQIAGELF
TRBV20-1,SARDSAGTGGYT
TRBV15,ATSREQGLAGETQY
TRBV5-1,ASTRLAVSNTGELF
TRBV11-2,ASSLSLTQY
TRBV12-3/TRBV12-4,ASSLSRQLSYNEQF
TRBV4-1,ASSQDPGTSSFYEQY
TRBV5-1,ASSLGRQPQF
TRBV7-9,ASSLFGGDYGYT
TRBV6-5,ASKGRRHSYNEQF
TRBV7-2,ASSLVAGQISYEQY
TRBV7-3,ASSLTLEETQY
TRBV4-2,ASRTTGLDTQY
TRBV12-3/TRBV12-4,ASSFRLPGELF
TRBV12-3/TRBV12-4,ASSLLTSQETQY
TRBV10-1,ASSEAPGTSTDTQY
TRBV4-1,ASSQYDIGSGANVLT
TRBV6-1,ASSSYRGETQY
TRBV7-6,ASSPGSSPNQPQH
TRBV7-8,ASTSQLAGGKSTDTQY
TRBV5-1,ASSSRAGVSHEQF
TRBV28,ASASVAAQGSNTEAF
TRBV6-1,ASNRDRATHEQF
TRBV28,ASSLIPRTTSGVTQY
TRBV4-1,ASSQDDSREQY
TRBV28,ASIPGQGHYEQY
TRBV11-2,ASSFNRPGQGYSPLH
TRBV5-6,ASSLFSPTDTQY
TRBV6-1,ASSGPEGGRVFGNEPQH
TRBV6-6,ASRGSQGVSEKLF
TRBV20-1,SARDGAGVVRSNQPQH
TRBV7-9,ASSLAEPGIYEQY
TRBV3-1,ASSPAPGQNYGYT
TRBV7-2,ASSYRGPFEAF
TRBV4-1,ASSHSYQSGLGGQPQH
TRBV12-3/TRBV12-4,ASSPRVQRDGYT
TRBV7-9,ASSSREKLF
TRBV28,ASSLLADYTDTQY
TRBV29-1,SVHSTDTQY
TRBV6-1,ASSDLSGVGTDTQY
TRBV3-1,ASSPKWGDTEAF
TRBV5-1,ASSQGPEAF